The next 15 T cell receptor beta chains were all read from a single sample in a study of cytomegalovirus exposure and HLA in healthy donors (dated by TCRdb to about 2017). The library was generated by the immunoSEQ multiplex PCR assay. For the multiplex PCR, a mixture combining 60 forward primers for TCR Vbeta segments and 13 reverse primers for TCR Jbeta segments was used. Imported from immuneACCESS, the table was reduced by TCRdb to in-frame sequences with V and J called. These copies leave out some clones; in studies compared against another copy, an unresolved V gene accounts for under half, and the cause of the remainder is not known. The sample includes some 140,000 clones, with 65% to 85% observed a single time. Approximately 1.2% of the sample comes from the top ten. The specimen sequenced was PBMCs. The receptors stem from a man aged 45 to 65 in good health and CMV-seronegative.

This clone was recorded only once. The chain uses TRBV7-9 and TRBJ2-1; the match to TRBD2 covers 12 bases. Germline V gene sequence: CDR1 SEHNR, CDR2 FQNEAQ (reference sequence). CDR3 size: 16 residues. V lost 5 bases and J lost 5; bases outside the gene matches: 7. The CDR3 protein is CASSLLAGGGNNEQFF. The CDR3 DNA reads TGTGCCAGCAGCCTACTAGCGGGAGGAGGGAACAATGAGCAGTTCTTC.

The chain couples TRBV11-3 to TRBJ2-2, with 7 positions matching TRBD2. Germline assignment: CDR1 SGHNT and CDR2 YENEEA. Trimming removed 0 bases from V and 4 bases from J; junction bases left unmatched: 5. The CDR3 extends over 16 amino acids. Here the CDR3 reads CASSLEAGAGTGELFF. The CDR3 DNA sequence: TGTGCCAGCAGCTTAGAGGCGGGAGCGGGCACCGGGGAGCTGTTTTTT.

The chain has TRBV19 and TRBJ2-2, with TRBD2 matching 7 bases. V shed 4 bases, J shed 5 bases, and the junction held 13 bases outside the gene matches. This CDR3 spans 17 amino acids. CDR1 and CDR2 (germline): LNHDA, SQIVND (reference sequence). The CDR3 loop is CASSTVGAGKSTGELFF. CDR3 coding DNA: TGTGCCAGTAGTACCGTCGGAGCGGGAAAGTCGACCGGGGAGCTGTTTTTT.

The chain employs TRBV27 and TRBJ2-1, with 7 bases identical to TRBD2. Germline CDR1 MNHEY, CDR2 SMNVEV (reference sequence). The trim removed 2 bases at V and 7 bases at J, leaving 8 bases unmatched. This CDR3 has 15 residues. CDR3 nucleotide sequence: TGTGCCAGCAGTTTAAATAGCGGGCCACCTAATGAGCAGTTCTTC. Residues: CASSLNSGPPNEQFF.

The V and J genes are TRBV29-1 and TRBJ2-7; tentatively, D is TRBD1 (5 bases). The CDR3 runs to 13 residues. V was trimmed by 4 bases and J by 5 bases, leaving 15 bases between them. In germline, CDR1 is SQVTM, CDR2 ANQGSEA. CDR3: CSVVRQGRDEQYF. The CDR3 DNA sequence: TGCAGCGTTGTTCGGCAGGGTCGTGACGAGCAGTACTTC.

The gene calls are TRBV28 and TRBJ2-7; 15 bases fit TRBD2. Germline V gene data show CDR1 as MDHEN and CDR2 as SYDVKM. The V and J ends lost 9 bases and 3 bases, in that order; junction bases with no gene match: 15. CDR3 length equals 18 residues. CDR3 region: CASRSGTSGRRTYYEQYF. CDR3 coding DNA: TGTGCCAGTCGTTCCGGGACTAGCGGGAGGAGGACCTACTACGAGCAGTACTTC.

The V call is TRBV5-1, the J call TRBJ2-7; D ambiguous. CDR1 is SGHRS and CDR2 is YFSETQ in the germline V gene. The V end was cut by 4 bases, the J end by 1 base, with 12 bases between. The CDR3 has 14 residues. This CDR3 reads CASSLYSPSYEQYF. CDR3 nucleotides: TGCGCCAGCAGCCTCTACTCGCCGTCCTACGAGCAGTACTTC.

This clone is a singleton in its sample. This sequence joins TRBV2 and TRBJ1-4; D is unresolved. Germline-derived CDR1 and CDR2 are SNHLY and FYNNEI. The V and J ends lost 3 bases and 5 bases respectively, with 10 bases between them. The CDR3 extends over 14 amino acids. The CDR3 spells CASSERLRNEKLFF. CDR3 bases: TGTGCCAGCAGTGAGAGGTTACGGAATGAAAAACTGTTTTTT.

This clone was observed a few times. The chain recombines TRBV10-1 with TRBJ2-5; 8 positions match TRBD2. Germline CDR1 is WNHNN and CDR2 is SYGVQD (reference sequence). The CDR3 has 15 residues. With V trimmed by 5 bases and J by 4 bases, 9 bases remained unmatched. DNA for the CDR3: TGCGCCAGCAGTCCCCTAGCGGGCCCGGGAGAGACCCAGTACTTC. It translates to CASSPLAGPGETQYF.

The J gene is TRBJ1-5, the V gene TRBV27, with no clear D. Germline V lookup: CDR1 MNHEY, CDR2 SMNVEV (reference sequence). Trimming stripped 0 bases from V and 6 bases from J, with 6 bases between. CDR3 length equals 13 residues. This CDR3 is CASSLSNSQPQHF. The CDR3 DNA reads TGTGCCAGCAGTTTATCGAACTCTCAGCCCCAGCATTTT.

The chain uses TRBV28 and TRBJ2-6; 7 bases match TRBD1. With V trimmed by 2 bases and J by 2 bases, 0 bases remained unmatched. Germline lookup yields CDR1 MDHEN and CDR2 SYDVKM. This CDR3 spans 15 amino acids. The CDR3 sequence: CASSLQGAGANVLTF. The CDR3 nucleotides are TGTGCCAGCAGTTTACAGGGGGCTGGGGCCAACGTCCTGACTTTC.

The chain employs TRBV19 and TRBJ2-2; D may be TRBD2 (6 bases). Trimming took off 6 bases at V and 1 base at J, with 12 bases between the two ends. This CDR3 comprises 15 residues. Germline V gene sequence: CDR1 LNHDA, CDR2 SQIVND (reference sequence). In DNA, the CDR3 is TGTGCCAGTAGGGATGGTAGCGGGAACACCGGGGAGCTGTTTTTT. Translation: CASRDGSGNTGELFF.

The CDR3 DNA reads as TGTGCCAGCAGCTTAGAAGGGACTAGCTTGAATGAGCAGTTCTTC. It yields the protein CASSLEGTSLNEQFF. V and J are TRBV7-2 and TRBJ2-1; 9 nucleotides agree with TRBD2. Germline trimming cut 1 base from V and 7 bases from J; bases unmatched to any gene: 5. From germline, CDR1 is SGHTA and CDR2 FQGNSA. CDR3 size: 15 residues.

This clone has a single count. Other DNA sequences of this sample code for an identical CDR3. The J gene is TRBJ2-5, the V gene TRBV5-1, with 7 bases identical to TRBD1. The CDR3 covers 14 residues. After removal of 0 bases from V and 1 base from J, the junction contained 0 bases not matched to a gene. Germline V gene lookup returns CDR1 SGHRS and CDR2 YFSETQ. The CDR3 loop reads CASSLGQGQETQYF. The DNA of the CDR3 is TGCGCCAGCAGCTTGGGACAGGGCCAAGAGACCCAGTACTTC. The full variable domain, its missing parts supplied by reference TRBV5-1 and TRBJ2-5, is KAGVTQTPRYLIKTRGQQVTLSCSPISGHRSVSWYQQTPGQGLQFLFEYFSETQRNKGNFPGRFSGRQFSNSRSEMNVSTLELGDSALYLCASSLGQGQETQYFGPGTRLLVL.

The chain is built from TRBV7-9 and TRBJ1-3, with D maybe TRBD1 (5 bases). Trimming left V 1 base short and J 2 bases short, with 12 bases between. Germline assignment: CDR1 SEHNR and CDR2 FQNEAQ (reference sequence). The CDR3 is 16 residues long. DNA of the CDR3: TGTGCCAGCAGCTTAGTGGAGTCAGGGACTGGAAACACCATATATTTT. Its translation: CASSLVESGTGNTIYF.